The 27 T cell receptor beta chains below all came from one sample that was sequenced in a study of immune evolution from preneoplasia to lung adenocarcinoma. The table came from immunoSEQ multiplex PCR; TCRdb's copy has only in-frame clones and leaves some out. The repertoire consists of 1,600 or so clones, with around 70% occurring once and the leading ten covering 13%. The sequenced material came from FFPE minimally invasive lung adenocarcinoma tissue. The receptors originated from a person aged 55-80 years with lung adenocarcinoma.

This sequence joins TRBV9 and TRBJ1-4; D is possibly TRBD1 (5 bases). The germline CDR1 and CDR2 sequences are SGDLS and YYNGEE. Trimming left V 0 bases short and J 8 bases short, with 14 bases between. The CDR3 has 15 residues. The CDR3 DNA sequence: TGTGCCAGCAGCGTAGGGGGGGAGAGCGACGAAAAACTGTTTTTT. Its protein is CASSVGGESDEKLFF.

The V call is TRBV6-1, the J call TRBJ2-7, with TRBD1 matching 9 bases. This CDR3 comprises 15 residues. Germline V gene data show CDR1 as MNHNS and CDR2 as SASEGT. J lost 3 bases, V lost 2 bases, and 5 bases had no gene match. The CDR3 coding sequence is TGTGCCAGCAGTGAACAGGAGACAGGGGGCTACGAGCAGTACTTC. Its translation: CASSEQETGGYEQYF.

V is TRBV5-1 and J is TRBJ2-2, with 8 bases matching TRBD1. CDR3 length: 14 amino acids. Trimming cost V 9 bases and J 5 bases; bases outside gene matches: 9. Germline CDR1 SGHRS, CDR2 YFSETQ. CDR3 bases: TGCGCCACCTCGCCAGGGGGCCAAACCGGGGAGCTGTTTTTT. The encoded protein is CATSPGGQTGELFF. The full variable domain, completed using reference TRBV5-1 and TRBJ2-2, is KAGVTQTPRYLIKTRGQQVTLSCSPISGHRSVSWYQQTPGQGLQFLFEYFSETQRNKGNFPGRFSGRQFSNSRSEMNVSTLELGDSALYLCATSPGGQTGELFFGEGSRLTVL.

This chain connects TRBV30 to TRBJ2-7; 12 bases fit TRBD2. CDR1 and CDR2 from the germline V gene are GTSNPN and SVGIG (reference sequence). CDR3 size: 13 residues. Trimming removed 0 bases from V and 6 bases from J; junction bases left unmatched: 0. CDR3 loop: CAWSVLAGGEQYF. CDR3 sequence (DNA): TGTGCCTGGAGTGTACTAGCGGGGGGCGAGCAGTACTTC.

A few counts support this clone. The chain uses TRBV5-1 and TRBJ1-4, with 8 bases lining up with TRBD1. J lost 6 bases, V lost 4 bases, and 5 bases had no gene match. This CDR3 has 14 amino acids. Per germline, CDR1 SGHRS and CDR2 YFSETQ. In DNA, the CDR3 is TGCGCCAGCAGCACCGGACAGGGTGATGAAAAACTGTTTTTT. Protein sequence: CASSTGQGDEKLFF.

The chain couples TRBV6-6 to TRBJ1-2, with D perhaps TRBD1 (5 bases). Trimming removed 7 bases at V and 8 bases at J, with 23 bases between. This CDR3 spans 15 amino acids. The V gene's germline CDR1 is MNHNY and CDR2 SVGAGI (reference sequence). The chain's CDR3 is CASIQREGGAGGYTF. DNA of the CDR3: TGTGCCAGCATCCAACGCGAGGGTGGGGCAGGAGGCTACACCTTC.

V and J are TRBV5-1 and TRBJ2-2; D gene unclear. CDR1 and CDR2 (germline): SGHRS, YFSETQ. This CDR3 is 16 amino acids long. V was pared by 1 base and J by 1 base, with 11 bases between. CDR3 sequence (DNA): TGCGCCAGCAGCTTGCTACCATCTGAGAACACCGGGGAGCTGTTTTTT. Translating it yields CASSLLPSENTGELFF. Combining the CDR3 with reference TRBV5-1 and TRBJ2-2 gives the whole variable domain KAGVTQTPRYLIKTRGQQVTLSCSPISGHRSVSWYQQTPGQGLQFLFEYFSETQRNKGNFPGRFSGRQFSNSRSEMNVSTLELGDSALYLCASSLLPSENTGELFFGEGSRLTVL.

The rearrangement joins TRBV28 to TRBJ1-2; weak D call: TRBD1 (6 bases). There are 17 residues in the CDR3. Germline assignment: CDR1 MDHEN and CDR2 SYDVKM. The V gene lost 6 bases and the J gene lost 3 bases, with 23 bases spanning the gap. The CDR3 coding sequence is TGTGCCAGCAGCCCCCGTAGAGGCTCGGGGGCATACTATGGCTACACCTTC. Its protein is CASSPRRGSGAYYGYTF.

The chain links TRBV5-1 to TRBJ2-3; 8 bases are a match to TRBD1. The V and J ends lost 4 bases and 1 base, in that order; junction bases with no gene match: 5. The germline CDR1 and CDR2 sequences are SGHRS and YFSETQ. CDR3 size: 15 residues. In nucleotides, the CDR3 is TGCGCCAGCAGCCCAGGACAGGGTCGCACAGATACGCAGTATTTT. It translates to CASSPGQGRTDTQYF.

The V gene is TRBV5-4, the J gene TRBJ1-3, with D unresolved. The germline V gene encodes CDR1 SGHNT and CDR2 YYREEE (reference sequence). The CDR3 loop spans 13 amino acids. Between the trimmed V and J ends, which lost 10 bases and 0 bases, there was a span of 11 bases. The DNA of the CDR3 is TGTGCCGATGGGGATTACTCTGGAAACACCATATATTTT. It encodes CADGDYSGNTIYF.

The chain links TRBV28 to TRBJ1-4; perhaps TRBD1 as D (6 bases). The CDR3 extends over 15 amino acids. V was trimmed by 3 bases and J by 0 bases, leaving 8 bases between them. Germline CDR1 MDHEN, CDR2 SYDVKM. The CDR3 DNA follows: TGTGCCAGCAGTTTGGACAGTTCAACTAATGAAAAACTGTTTTTT. It translates to CASSLDSSTNEKLFF.

The gene calls are TRBV4-1 and TRBJ1-2; D perhaps matches TRBD1 (6 bases). V was trimmed by 0 bases and J by 5 bases, leaving 22 bases between them. The CDR3 has 18 residues. Germline V gene sequence: CDR1 MGHRA, CDR2 YSYEKL. CDR3 residues: CASSQDWDTQTTTYGYTF. CDR3 in DNA: TGCGCCAGCAGCCAAGACTGGGACACCCAAACTACTACTTATGGCTACACCTTC.

This clone was seen only once. The rearrangement links TRBV30 to TRBJ2-7, with 9 bases identical to TRBD2. V was clipped by 4 bases and J by 6 bases; unmatched bases: 7. From germline, CDR1 is GTSNPN and CDR2 SVGIG (reference sequence). This CDR3 is built from 13 residues. CDR3 coding DNA: TGTGCCTGGAATCCAGCGGGGGGTGTCGAGCAGTACTTC. Protein: CAWNPAGGVEQYF.

The V call is TRBV28, the J call TRBJ2-5, with D maybe TRBD1 (6 bases). Trimming shortened V by 6 bases and J by 8 bases, and 16 bases separated the two germline ends. Germline CDR1 MDHEN, CDR2 SYDVKM. The CDR3 has 13 residues. The CDR3 region has the DNA TGTGCCAGCAGGCCTGGGACACATTACACCCAGTACTTC. Protein: CASRPGTHYTQYF.

This chain links TRBV29-1 with TRBJ2-5, with a weak D call TRBD1 (6 bases). Germline loops: CDR1 SQVTM, CDR2 ANQGSEA. The CDR3 covers 12 residues. Trimming shortened V by 2 bases and J by 11 bases, and 15 bases separated the two germline ends. The chain's CDR3 is CSVETGFGEQYF. In nucleotides, the CDR3 is TGCAGCGTTGAAACAGGGTTCGGAGAGCAGTACTTC.

Judged by abundance, this clone is large. The genes are TRBV10-3 and TRBJ1-5; D uncertain. With 10 bases removed from V and 0 bases from J, the gap between germline ends came to 19 bases. The germline V gene encodes CDR1 ENHRY and CDR2 SYGVKD. There are 16 residues in the CDR3. CDR3 sequence: CATQRAEGYSNQPQHF. The CDR3 coding sequence is TGTGCCACCCAAAGGGCCGAGGGTTATAGCAATCAGCCCCAGCATTTT.

The CDR3 nucleotides read TGTGCCAGCAGTGAGGGAGTGGCATCAACCTACGAGCAGTACTTC. Protein product: CASSEGVASTYEQYF. The chain is built from TRBV6-1 and TRBJ2-7; possibly TRBD2 for D (5 bases). The CDR3 consists of 15 residues. V was clipped by 3 bases and J by 2 bases, with 14 bases between them. The germline gives CDR1 MNHNS, CDR2 SASEGT.

This chain connects TRBV27 to TRBJ2-2, with D hard to call. V gave up 5 bases and J gave up 5 bases, with 12 bases separating them. CDR3 size: 14 residues. Germline lookup yields CDR1 MNHEY and CDR2 SMNVEV (reference sequence). The CDR3 reads CASSPPKETGELFF. The CDR3 coding sequence is TGTGCCAGCAGTCCCCCCAAGGAGACCGGGGAGCTGTTTTTT.

The chain joins TRBV9 to TRBJ2-7, with TRBD1 as a possible D gene (7 bases). Trimming removed 0 bases from V and 5 bases from J, with 15 bases in between. The CDR3 covers 15 residues. Germline assignment: CDR1 SGDLS and CDR2 YYNGEE. The CDR3 DNA is TGTGCCAGCAGCGTAGATGGGGGGCAGGGGGACGAGCAGTACTTC. Amino acids: CASSVDGGQGDEQYF.

The rearrangement links TRBV5-1 to TRBJ2-7; TRBD1 or TRBD2 may be the D gene (5 bases each). The V gene lost 7 bases and the J gene lost 1 base, with 12 bases spanning the gap. The CDR3 sequence is 13 residues long. Germline V CDR1 and CDR2: SGHRS, YFSETQ. The CDR3 is CASHPGTSYEQYF. DNA for the CDR3: TGCGCCAGCCACCCAGGGACGTCCTACGAGCAGTACTTC.

The chain employs TRBV10-3 and TRBJ1-5; TRBD1 might be the D (5 bases). The germline V and J ends were trimmed by 4 bases and 6 bases, with 13 bases remaining between them. This CDR3 spans 14 amino acids. CDR1 ENHRY and CDR2 SYGVKD come from the germline V gene. The DNA for the CDR3 is TGTGCCATCAGTGGAGCGCAGGGAATTCAGCCCCAGCATTTT. The encoded protein is CAISGAQGIQPQHF.

This chain connects TRBV5-5 to TRBJ1-5; 10 nucleotides align to TRBD1. Looked up from germline, CDR1 is SGHKS and CDR2 is YYEKEE (reference sequence). This CDR3 spans 16 amino acids. The V and J ends lost 4 bases and 3 bases, in that order; junction bases with no gene match: 7. The CDR3 bases are TGTGCCAGCAGCCACACCGGGACAGGGGTCAATCAGCCCCAGCATTTT. Translating gives CASSHTGTGVNQPQHF.

The chain has TRBV19 and TRBJ2-2, with D maybe TRBD1 (5 bases). Germline-derived CDR1 and CDR2 are LNHDA and SQIVND (reference sequence). Trimming stripped 0 bases from V and 3 bases from J, with 14 bases between. The CDR3 extends over 17 amino acids. Written as DNA, the CDR3 is TGTGCCAGTAGTATAGATCTGGAACAGGTTCACACCGGGGAGCTGTTTTTT. This codes for CASSIDLEQVHTGELFF. The full variable domain, completed using reference TRBV19 and TRBJ2-2, is DGGITQSPKYLFRKEGQNVTLSCEQNLNHDAMYWYRQDPGQGLRLIYYSQIVNDFQKGDIAEGYSVSREKKESFPLTVTSAQKNPTAFYLCASSIDLEQVHTGELFFGEGSRLTVL.

The gene calls are TRBV10-3 and TRBJ2-5, with TRBD1 identical over 7 bases. Germline CDR1 ENHRY, CDR2 SYGVKD. The CDR3 has 14 residues. V was pared by 6 bases and J by 2 bases, with 6 bases of the junction left unmatched. The CDR3 sequence is CAISRQGWQETQYF. CDR3 sequence (DNA): TGTGCCATCAGCCGACAGGGTTGGCAAGAGACCCAGTACTTC.

This clone came up a few times. The chain recombines TRBV10-3 with TRBJ1-1; 10 bases are a match to TRBD1. CDR1 and CDR2 (germline): ENHRY, SYGVKD. The CDR3 extends over 15 amino acids. The V gene end was trimmed by 0 bases and the J gene end by 12 bases; junction bases not matched to a gene: 10. CDR3 sequence reads: CAISESVRDRGGTFF. CDR3 coding DNA: TGTGCCATCAGTGAGTCAGTCCGGGACAGGGGTGGAACTTTCTTT.

The chain links TRBV7-2 to TRBJ1-1, with D maybe TRBD1 (6 bases). The V end lost 5 bases, the J end lost 1 base, and 14 bases lay between the germline ends. The germline gives CDR1 SGHTA, CDR2 FQGNSA. The length of the CDR3 is 15 residues. CDR3 DNA: TGTGCCAGCAGCAAGCAGGGGCCATCGAACACTGAAGCTTTCTTT. Translated, it gives CASSKQGPSNTEAFF. Complete variable domain (other parts from reference TRBV7-2 and TRBJ1-1): GAGVSQSPSNKVTEKGKDVELRCDPISGHTALYWYRQSLGQGLEFLIYFQGNSAPDKSGLPSDRFSAERTGGSVSTLTIQRTQQEDSAVYLCASSKQGPSNTEAFFGQGTRLTVV.

The J gene is TRBJ2-5, the V gene TRBV5-1; D is uncertain. The CDR3 loop spans 14 amino acids. Deletions cut 5 bases from V and 1 base from J, with 12 bases between. Germline V gene sequence: CDR1 SGHRS, CDR2 YFSETQ. The CDR3 here is CASRPAQAQETQYF. In DNA, the CDR3 is TGCGCCAGCAGGCCTGCCCAGGCCCAAGAGACCCAGTACTTC.